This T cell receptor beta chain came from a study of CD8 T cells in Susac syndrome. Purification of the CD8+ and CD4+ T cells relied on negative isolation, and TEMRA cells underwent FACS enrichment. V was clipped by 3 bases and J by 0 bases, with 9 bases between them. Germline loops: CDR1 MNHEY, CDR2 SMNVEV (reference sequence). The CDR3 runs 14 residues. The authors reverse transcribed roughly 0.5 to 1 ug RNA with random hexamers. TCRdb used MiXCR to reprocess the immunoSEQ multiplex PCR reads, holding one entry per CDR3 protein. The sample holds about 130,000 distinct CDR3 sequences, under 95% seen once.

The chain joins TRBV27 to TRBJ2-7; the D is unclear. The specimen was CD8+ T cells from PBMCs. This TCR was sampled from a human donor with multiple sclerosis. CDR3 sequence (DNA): TGTGCCAGCAGTTTTCAACTACTCTCCTACGAGCAGTACTTC. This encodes CASSFQLLSYEQYF.